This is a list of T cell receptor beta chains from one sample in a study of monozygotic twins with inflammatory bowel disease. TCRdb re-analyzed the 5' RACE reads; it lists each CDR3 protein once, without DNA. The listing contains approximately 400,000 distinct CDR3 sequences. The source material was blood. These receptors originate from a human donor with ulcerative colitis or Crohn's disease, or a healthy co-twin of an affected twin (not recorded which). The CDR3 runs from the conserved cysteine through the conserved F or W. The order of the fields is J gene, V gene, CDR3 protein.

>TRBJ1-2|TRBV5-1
CASASTGNYGYTF
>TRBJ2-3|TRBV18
CASSPLAGLAVGDTQYF
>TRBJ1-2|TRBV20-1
CSARGGPNYGYTF
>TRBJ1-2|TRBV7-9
CASSPAVTGYGYTF
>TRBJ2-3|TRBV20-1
CSALGGGTDTQYF
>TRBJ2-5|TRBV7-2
CASSSRTGSETQYF
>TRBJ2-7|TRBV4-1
CASSLLSRGMAYEQYF
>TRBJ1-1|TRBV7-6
CASKLSGGGTEAFF
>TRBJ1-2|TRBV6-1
CASKPWGTEYGYTF
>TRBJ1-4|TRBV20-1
CSAASAGNKEKLFF
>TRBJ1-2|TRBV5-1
CASSFTTNYGYTF
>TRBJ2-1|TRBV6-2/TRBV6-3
CASRSRGGSYNEQFF
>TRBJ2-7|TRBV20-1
CSAQTSGGAYEQYF
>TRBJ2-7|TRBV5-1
CASSWTSGGRGEQYF
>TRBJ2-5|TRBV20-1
CSASSPSGMVETQYF
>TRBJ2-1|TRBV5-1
CASTYGALPNEQFF
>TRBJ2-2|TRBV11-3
CASSPRGGSGELFF
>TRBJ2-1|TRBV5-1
CASTGSGRSHNEQFF
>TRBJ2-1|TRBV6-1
CASSEAVGLAGRFF
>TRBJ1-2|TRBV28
CASRVNYGYTF
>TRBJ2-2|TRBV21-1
CASSNLKETGELFF
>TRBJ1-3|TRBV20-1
CSARDLRAGGNTIYF
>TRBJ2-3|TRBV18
CASSPRAGVGADTQYF
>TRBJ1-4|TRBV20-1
CSARFQGEGEKLFF
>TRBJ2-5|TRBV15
CATSGRGETQYF
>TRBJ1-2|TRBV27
CASRPTDGHWGGYTF
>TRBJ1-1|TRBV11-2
CASSFVGQRNTEAFF
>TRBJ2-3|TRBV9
CASSVLGNVGTDTQYF
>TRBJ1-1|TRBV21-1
CASSSRTGVFTEAFF
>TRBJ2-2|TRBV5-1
CASSFNGGLTGELFF
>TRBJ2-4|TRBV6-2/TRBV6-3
CASSTLQANIQYF
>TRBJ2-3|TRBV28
CASSSPPRRAYTDTQYF
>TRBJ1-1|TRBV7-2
CASSWGTGATTGAFF
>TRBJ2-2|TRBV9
CASSVNLGSGELFF
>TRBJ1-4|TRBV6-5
CASSNVGQGGEKLFF
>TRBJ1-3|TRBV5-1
CASSLSTLMTGNTIYF
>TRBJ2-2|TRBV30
CAWRVSGNAGELFF
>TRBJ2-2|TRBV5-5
CASSNGESGELFF
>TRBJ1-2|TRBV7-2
CASSLADRGRGYGYTF
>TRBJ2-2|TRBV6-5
CASSYSNTGELFF
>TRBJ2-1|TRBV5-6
CASSFLDEQFF
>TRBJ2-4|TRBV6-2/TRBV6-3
CASSPPGGRNIQYF